The TCR beta chain under discussion was sequenced for a study of T cell changes during pregnancy in multiple sclerosis. Unmatched junction bases numbered 5, after V lost 4 bases and J lost 4 bases. The CDR3 totals 15 residues. CDR1 and CDR2 from the germline V gene are LGHNA and YNFKEQ. The data were produced by immunoSEQ multiplex PCR, yet TCRdb's version contains in-frame clones alone and is incomplete. The sample lists around 100,000 clones, around 93% seen once, with 1.9% in the top ten. Sequences were derived from peripheral blood, sampled after pregnancy. The receptor was derived from a female donor with multiple sclerosis, enrolled in a pregnancy study. The V and J genes are TRBV4-2 and TRBJ2-7; 12 bases are shared with TRBD1. CDR3 protein: CASSLEGQGAYEQYF. CDR3 bases: TGTGCCAGCAGCCTTGAGGGACAGGGGGCTTACGAGCAGTACTTC.